The sequence of this TCR beta chain was determined in a study of naive and memory T cell subsets. Sequential positive selection took CD4 T cells first, then CD8 T cells. Four subsets defined by CD45RA and CD27 were sorted after CD3, CD4, CD8 and live/dead staining. Both TRBC1 and TRBC2 were covered by a beta constant-region primer of two equimolar oligonucleotides. Ligated cDNA was amplified by four rounds of PCR with nested alpha and beta constant-region primers and SP2. Using its own MiXCR run on the UMI-ligation and nested PCR reads, TCRdb lists one record per CDR3 protein. The sample gives some 83,000 distinct CDR3 sequences, around 13% of which show up once; 0.9% to 0.95% is in the top ten. V lost 1 base and J lost 6, with 22 bases in between. The CDR3 length is 18 residues. Germline V gene sequence: CDR1 SGHTA, CDR2 FQGNSA.

The V and J genes are TRBV7-2 and TRBJ2-4; tentatively, D is TRBD1 or TRBD2 (6 bases each). The receptor was isolated from a human donor in good health. The sample comprised central memory CD4+ T cells from blood. The DNA for the CDR3 is TGTGCCAGCAGCTTAGTAGGGGGGAGTCAGGGAGGTCGAAACATTCAGTACTTC. It yields the protein CASSLVGGSQGGRNIQYF.